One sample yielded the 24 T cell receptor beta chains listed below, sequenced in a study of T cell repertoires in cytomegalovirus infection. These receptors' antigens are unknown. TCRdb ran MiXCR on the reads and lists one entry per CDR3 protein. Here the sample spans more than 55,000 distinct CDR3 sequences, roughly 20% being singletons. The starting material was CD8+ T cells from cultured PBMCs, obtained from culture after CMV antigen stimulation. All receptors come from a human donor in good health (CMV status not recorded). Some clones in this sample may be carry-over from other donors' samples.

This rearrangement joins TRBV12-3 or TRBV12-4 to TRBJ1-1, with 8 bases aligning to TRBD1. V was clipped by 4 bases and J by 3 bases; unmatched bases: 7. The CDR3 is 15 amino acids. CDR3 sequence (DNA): TGTGCCAGCAGTTGGGACAGGCCCGGGCACACTGAAGCTTTCTTT. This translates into CASSWDRPGHTEAFF.

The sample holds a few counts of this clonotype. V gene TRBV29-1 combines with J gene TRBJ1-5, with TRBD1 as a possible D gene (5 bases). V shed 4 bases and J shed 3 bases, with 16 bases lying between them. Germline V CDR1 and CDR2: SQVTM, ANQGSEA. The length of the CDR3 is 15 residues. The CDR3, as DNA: TGCAGCGTTGTGGACATCCTAGGCGACAATCAGCCCCAGCATTTT. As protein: CSVVDILGDNQPQHF.

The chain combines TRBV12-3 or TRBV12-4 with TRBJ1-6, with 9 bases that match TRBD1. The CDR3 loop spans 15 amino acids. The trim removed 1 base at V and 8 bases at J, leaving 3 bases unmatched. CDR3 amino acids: CASSLETGGDSPLHF. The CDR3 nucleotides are TGTGCCAGCAGTTTAGAGACAGGGGGAGATTCACCCCTCCACTTT.

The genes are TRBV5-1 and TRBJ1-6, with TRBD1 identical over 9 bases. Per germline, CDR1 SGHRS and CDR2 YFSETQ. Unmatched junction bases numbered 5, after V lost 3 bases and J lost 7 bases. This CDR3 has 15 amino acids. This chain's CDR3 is CASSSADRGNSPLHF. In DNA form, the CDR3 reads TGCGCCAGCAGCTCCGCAGACAGGGGGAATTCACCCCTCCACTTT.

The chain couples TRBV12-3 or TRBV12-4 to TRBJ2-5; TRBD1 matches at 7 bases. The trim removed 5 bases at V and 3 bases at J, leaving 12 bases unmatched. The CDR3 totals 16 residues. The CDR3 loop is CASSLEPGQTEETQYF. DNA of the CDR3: TGTGCCAGCAGTCTCGAACCGGGACAGACCGAAGAGACCCAGTACTTC.

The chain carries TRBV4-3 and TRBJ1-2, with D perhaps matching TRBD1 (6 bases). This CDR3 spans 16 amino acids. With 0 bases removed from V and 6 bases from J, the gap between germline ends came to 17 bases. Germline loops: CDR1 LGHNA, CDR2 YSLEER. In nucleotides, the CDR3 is TGCGCCAGCAGCCAAGATTATTCCCCAACAGGGAATGGCTACACCTTC. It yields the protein CASSQDYSPTGNGYTF.

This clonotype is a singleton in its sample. The CDR3 loop is CASSPFDINQPQHF. The CDR3 nucleotides are TGTGCCAGCAGCCCGTTTGATATCAATCAGCCCCAGCATTTT. The chain combines TRBV11-2 with TRBJ1-5, with no clear D. CDR3 size: 14 residues. The ends were cut back, 5 bases at V and 3 bases at J, with 11 bases in the middle. The germline gives CDR1 SGHAT, CDR2 FQNNGV.

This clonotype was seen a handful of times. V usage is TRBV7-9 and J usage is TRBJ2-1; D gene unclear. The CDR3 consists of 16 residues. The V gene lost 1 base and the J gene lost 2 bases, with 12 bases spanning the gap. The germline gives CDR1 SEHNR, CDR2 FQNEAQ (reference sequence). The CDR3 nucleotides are TGTGCCAGCAGCTTAGATCAGGATGCGCCCTACAATGAGCAGTTCTTC. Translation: CASSLDQDAPYNEQFF. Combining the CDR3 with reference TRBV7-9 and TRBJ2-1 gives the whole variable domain DTGVSQNPRHKITKRGQNVTFRCDPISEHNRLYWYRQTLGQGPEFLTYFQNEAQLEKSRLLSDRFSAERPKGSFSTLEIQRTEQGDSAMYLCASSLDQDAPYNEQFFGPGTRLTVL.

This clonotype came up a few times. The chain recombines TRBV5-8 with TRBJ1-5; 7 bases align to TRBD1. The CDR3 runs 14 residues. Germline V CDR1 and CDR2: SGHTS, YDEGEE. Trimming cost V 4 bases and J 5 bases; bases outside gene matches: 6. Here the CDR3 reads CASSLGQRDQPQHF. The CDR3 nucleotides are TGTGCCAGCAGCCTGGGACAGAGAGATCAGCCCCAGCATTTT.

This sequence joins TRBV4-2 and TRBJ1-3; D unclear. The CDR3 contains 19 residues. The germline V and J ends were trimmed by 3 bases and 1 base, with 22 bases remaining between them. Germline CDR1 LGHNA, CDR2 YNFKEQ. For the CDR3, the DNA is TGTGCCAGCAGCCATGGGTGGGCCTCAAGGGTTGATTCTGGAAACACCATATATTTT. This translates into CASSHGWASRVDSGNTIYF.

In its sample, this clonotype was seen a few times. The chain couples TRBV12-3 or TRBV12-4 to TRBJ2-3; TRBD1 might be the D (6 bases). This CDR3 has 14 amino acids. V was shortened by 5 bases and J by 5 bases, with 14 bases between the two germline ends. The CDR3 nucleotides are TGTGCCAGCAGTCTGTCCCGGGACAAAGATACGCAGTATTTT. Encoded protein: CASSLSRDKDTQYF.

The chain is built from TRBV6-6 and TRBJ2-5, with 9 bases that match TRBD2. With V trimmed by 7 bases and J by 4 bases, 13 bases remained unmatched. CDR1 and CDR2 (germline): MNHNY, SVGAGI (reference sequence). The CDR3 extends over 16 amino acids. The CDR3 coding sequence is TGTGCCAGCACCTCCCTACGCGGGAGGGCCGGAGAGACCCAGTACTTC. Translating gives CASTSLRGRAGETQYF.

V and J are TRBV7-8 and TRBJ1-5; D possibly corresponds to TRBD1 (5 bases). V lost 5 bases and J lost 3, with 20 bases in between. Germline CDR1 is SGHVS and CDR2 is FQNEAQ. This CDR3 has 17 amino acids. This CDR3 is CASSVYDSSGANQPQHF. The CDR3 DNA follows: TGTGCCAGCAGCGTGTATGACAGTTCGGGCGCCAATCAGCCCCAGCATTTT.

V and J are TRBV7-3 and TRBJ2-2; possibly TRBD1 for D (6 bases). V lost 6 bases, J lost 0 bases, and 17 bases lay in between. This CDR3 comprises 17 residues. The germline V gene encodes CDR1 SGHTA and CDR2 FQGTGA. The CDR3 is CASRLGSGTTNTGELFF. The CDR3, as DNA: TGTGCCAGCAGACTAGGGAGTGGGACAACGAACACCGGGGAGCTGTTTTTT.

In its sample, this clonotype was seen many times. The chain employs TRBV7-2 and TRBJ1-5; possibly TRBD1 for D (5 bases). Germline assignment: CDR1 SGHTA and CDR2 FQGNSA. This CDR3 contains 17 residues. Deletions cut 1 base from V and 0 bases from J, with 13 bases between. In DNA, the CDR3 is TGTGCCAGCAGCTTAGGAGGGGCAGGACTTAGCAATCAGCCCCAGCATTTT. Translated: CASSLGGAGLSNQPQHF. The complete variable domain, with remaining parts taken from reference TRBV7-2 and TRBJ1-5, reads GAGVSQSPSNKVTEKGKDVELRCDPISGHTALYWYRQSLGQGLEFLIYFQGNSAPDKSGLPSDRFSAERTGGSVSTLTIQRTQQEDSAVYLCASSLGGAGLSNQPQHFGDGTRLSIL.

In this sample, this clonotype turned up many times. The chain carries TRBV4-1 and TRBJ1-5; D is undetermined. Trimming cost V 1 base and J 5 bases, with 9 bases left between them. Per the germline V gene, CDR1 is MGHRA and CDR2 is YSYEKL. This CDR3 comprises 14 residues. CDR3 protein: CASSQAGADQPQHF. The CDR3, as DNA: TGCGCCAGCAGCCAAGCGGGCGCCGATCAGCCCCAGCATTTT.

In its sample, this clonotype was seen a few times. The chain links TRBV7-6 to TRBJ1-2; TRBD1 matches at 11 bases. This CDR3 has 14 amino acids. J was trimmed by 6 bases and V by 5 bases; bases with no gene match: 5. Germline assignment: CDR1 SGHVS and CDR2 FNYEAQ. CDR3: CASSGRGQGDGYTF. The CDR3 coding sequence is TGTGCCAGCAGCGGGAGGGGACAGGGGGATGGCTACACCTTC.

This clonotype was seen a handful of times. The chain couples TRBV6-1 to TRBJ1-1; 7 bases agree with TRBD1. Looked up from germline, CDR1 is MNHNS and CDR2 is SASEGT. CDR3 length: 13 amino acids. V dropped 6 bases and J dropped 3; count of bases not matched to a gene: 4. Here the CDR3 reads CASSQGGHTEAFF. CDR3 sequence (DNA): TGTGCCAGCAGCCAGGGGGGTCACACTGAAGCTTTCTTT.

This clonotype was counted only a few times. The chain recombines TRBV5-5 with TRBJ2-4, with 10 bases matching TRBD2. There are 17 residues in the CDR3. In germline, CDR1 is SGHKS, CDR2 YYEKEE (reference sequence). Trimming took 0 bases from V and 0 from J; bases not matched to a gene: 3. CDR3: CASSLDASGGAKNIQYF. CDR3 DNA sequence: TGTGCCAGCAGCTTGGATGCTAGCGGGGGAGCCAAAAACATTCAGTACTTC.

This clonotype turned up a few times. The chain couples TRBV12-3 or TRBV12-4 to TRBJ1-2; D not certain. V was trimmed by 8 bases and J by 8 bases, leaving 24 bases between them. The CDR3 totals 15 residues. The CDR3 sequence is CASDGVGTDNVGYTF. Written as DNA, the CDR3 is TGTGCCAGCGATGGTGTGGGCACAGACAATGTCGGCTACACCTTC.

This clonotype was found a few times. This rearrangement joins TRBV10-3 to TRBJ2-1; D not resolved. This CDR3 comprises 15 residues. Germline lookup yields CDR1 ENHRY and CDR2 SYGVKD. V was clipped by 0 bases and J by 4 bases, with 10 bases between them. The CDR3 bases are TGTGCCATCAGTGAGTCGCAACGGAATTACAATGAGCAGTTCTTC. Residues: CAISESQRNYNEQFF.

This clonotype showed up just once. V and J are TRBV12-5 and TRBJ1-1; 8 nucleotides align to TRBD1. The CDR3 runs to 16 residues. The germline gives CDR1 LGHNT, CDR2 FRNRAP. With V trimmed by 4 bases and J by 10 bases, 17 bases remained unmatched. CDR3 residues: CASGSPRQGAYRGAFF. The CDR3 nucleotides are TGTGCTAGTGGTTCTCCGCGTCAGGGGGCTTATCGGGGAGCTTTCTTT.

This chain's CDR3 is CASSSQGQGYGYTF. CDR3 bases: TGTGCCAGCAGTTCTCAAGGACAGGGGTATGGCTACACCTTC. The chain uses TRBV28 and TRBJ1-2, with 9 nucleotides matching TRBD1. Germline V gives CDR1 MDHEN, CDR2 SYDVKM. There are 14 residues in the CDR3. The trim removed 4 bases at V and 5 bases at J, leaving 5 bases unmatched.

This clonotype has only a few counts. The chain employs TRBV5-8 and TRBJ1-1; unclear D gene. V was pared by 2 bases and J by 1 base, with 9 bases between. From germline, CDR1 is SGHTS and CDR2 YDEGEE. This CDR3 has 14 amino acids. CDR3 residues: CASSFTVANTEAFF. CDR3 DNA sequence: TGTGCCAGCAGCTTTACGGTAGCGAACACTGAAGCTTTCTTT.